These 7 T cell receptor beta chains came from one sample sequenced in a study of regulatory T cells in long-lasting Graves disease. Arm-PCR of CDR3 regions and iRepertoire HTBI primers were the basis on which TCR beta libraries were built. Each CDR3 protein gets one entry after TCRdb re-called the multiplex PCR reads with MiXCR. The table shows around 400,000 distinct CDR3 sequences, with approximately 12% occurring only once. The time point: newly diagnosed GD, antithyroid drugs for less than 3 months. Isolated PBMC RNA provided the starting material for the TCR library. In addition, the sample was reused for a study of T cells in Graves' hyperthyroidism and ophthalmopathy.

Specimen: peripheral blood mononuclear cells (PBMCs), collected at new diagnosis, from a patient treated with antithyroid drugs. The receptor source for this set is a woman aged 18-30 years with Graves disease.

This clonotype was detected many times. The rearrangement links TRBV11-2 to TRBJ2-2; 7 bases match TRBD1. CDR1 SGHAT and CDR2 FQNNGV come from the germline V gene. This CDR3 spans 13 amino acids. V trimming: 5 bases; J trimming: 8 bases; junction bases outside the gene matches: 5. CDR3 protein: CASSKTGRGELFF. The CDR3 DNA sequence: TGTGCCAGCAGCAAGACAGGGAGAGGGGAGCTGTTTTTT.

The chain is built from TRBV7-8 and TRBJ2-1; the match to TRBD2 covers 10 bases. The trim removed 2 bases at V and 6 bases at J, leaving 16 bases unmatched. Germline CDR1 SGHVS, CDR2 FQNEAQ. The CDR3 loop spans 19 amino acids. CDR3 sequence reads: CASSLFTNFGLAATNEQFF. CDR3 bases: TGTGCCAGCAGCTTATTCACCAACTTTGGACTAGCGGCAACCAATGAGCAGTTCTTC.

This clonotype came up many times. This chain uses TRBV11-2 with TRBJ2-3; no firm D call. The CDR3 is 14 amino acids. From germline, CDR1 is SGHAT and CDR2 FQNNGV. Trimming stripped 3 bases from V and 3 bases from J, with 10 bases between. The CDR3 DNA is TGTGCCAGCAGCTTGGTAGAGACTACAGATACGCAGTATTTT. Translated: CASSLVETTDTQYF.

In its sample, this clonotype was seen a few times. This sequence joins TRBV6-5 and TRBJ2-2; tentatively, D is TRBD1 (6 bases). V lost 3 bases and J 5 bases, leaving 13 bases between the germline ends. Germline CDR1 MNHEY, CDR2 SVGAGI. The CDR3 extends over 15 amino acids. This chain's CDR3 is CASSYLVGQTGELFF. The CDR3 DNA is TGTGCCAGCAGTTATCTCGTTGGACAGACCGGGGAGCTGTTTTTT.

The chain joins TRBV7-3 to TRBJ2-2; 7 bases map to TRBD2. Germline V gene data show CDR1 as SGHTA and CDR2 as FQGTGA. The CDR3 covers 16 residues. V shed 3 bases and J 0 bases; nucleotides not matched to a gene: 4. CDR3 region: CASSLSSGSNTGELFF. Here the CDR3 DNA reads TGTGCCAGCAGCTTGAGTAGCGGGTCGAACACCGGGGAGCTGTTTTTT.

The chain employs TRBV5-5 and TRBJ1-6, with D possibly TRBD1 on 5 matching bases. Germline values: CDR1 SGHKS, CDR2 YYEKEE (reference sequence). Trimming left V 3 bases short and J 8 bases short, with 12 bases between. The CDR3 covers 14 residues. The CDR3 DNA sequence: TGTGCCAGCAGCTGGAGTCCGGGGGATTCACCCCTCCACTTT. It encodes CASSWSPGDSPLHF.

This clonotype was observed many times. The rearrangement joins TRBV3-1 to TRBJ1-2; D is perhaps TRBD1 (5 bases). Germline-derived CDR1 and CDR2 are LGHDT and YNNKEL (reference sequence). Trimming cost V 4 bases and J 4 bases, with 13 bases left between them. The CDR3 totals 14 residues. The CDR3 region is CASSPRTSFYGYTF. CDR3 in DNA: TGTGCCAGCAGCCCGCGGACAAGCTTCTATGGCTACACCTTC.